Listed below are T cell receptor beta chains from one sample, sequenced in a study of cytomegalovirus exposure and HLA in healthy donors. Some clones are missing from TCRdb's copy, which holds only in-frame ones; the method was immunoSEQ multiplex PCR. The table lists about 150,000 clones, 80% to 90% of them singletons, with under 5% in the top ten. Sequencing used PBMCs. These receptors were taken from a girl between 10 and 17 years old in good health and CMV-seropositive. Both conserved end residues are part of each CDR3. D genes are given only for firm matches. Rows give clone size only sometimes, using once, few, many, or a class for an expanded clone.

few TRBJ1-2 TRBV6-1 TRBD1 TGTGCCAGCAGTGAACCGACAGGGGCCTATGGCTACACCTTC CASSEPTGAYGYTF
- TRBJ1-2 TRBV19 - TGTGCCAGTAGTCCAAACGAGGTCTATGGCTACACCTTC CASSPNEVYGYTF
- TRBJ2-3 TRBV10-1 - TGCGCCAGCAGTGAACCTAGGCTGGATACGCAGTATTTT CASSEPRLDTQYF
once TRBJ1-6 TRBV15 - TGTGCCACCAGCCTGGCCGGGGGAGACTCACCCCTCCACTTT CATSLAGGDSPLHF
- TRBJ1-1 TRBV30 - TGTGCCTGGAGTGTAGCGGGCCCGCCCGCTGAAGCTTTCTTT CAWSVAGPPAEAFF
- TRBJ1-1 TRBV14 - TGTGCCAGCAGCCAAAACAACCGGGTCACGGACACTGAAGCTTTCTTT CASSQNNRVTDTEAFF
- TRBJ2-3 TRBV9 TRBD1 TGTGCCAGCAGCGTGGGGACAGGGGGAAGAGATACGCAGTATTTT CASSVGTGGRDTQYF
- TRBJ1-6 TRBV14 TRBD1 TGTGCCAGCAGCCCAGATTCCAAACAGGGGACCGGGGTCGCCTATAATTCACCCCTCCACTTT CASSPDSKQGTGVAYNSPLHF
- TRBJ2-7 TRBV28 - TGTGCCAGCAGCAGGGGACCGTGGAACTACGAGCAGTACTTC CASSRGPWNYEQYF
- TRBJ2-6 TRBV9 - TGTGCCAGCAGCACGTCCCGGGACTTTCCCTCTGGGGCCAACGTCCTGACTTTC CASSTSRDFPSGANVLTF
once TRBJ1-2 TRBV19 TRBD1 TGTGCCAGTAGACAAGAGGGGGCTGACTATGGCTACACCTTC CASRQEGADYGYTF
once TRBJ2-7 TRBV4-1 - TGCGCCAGCAGCCAAGTGCAGGACAGCGCTTCCTACGAGCAGTACTTC CASSQVQDSASYEQYF
- TRBJ2-3 TRBV9 - TGTGCCAGCAGCGTAAGGGACATAGATACGCAGTATTTT CASSVRDIDTQYF
- TRBJ1-6 TRBV11-2 TRBD1 TGTGCCAGCACTAGGGGACAGGGAATAGATAATTCACCCCTCCACTTT CASTRGQGIDNSPLHF
- TRBJ1-5 TRBV6-1 - TGTGCCAGCAGTGACGCGAGATCTCCGAGTCAGCCCCAGCATTTT CASSDARSPSQPQHF
once TRBJ2-5 TRBV11-3 TRBD2 TGTGCCAGCAGCTTTGGGGGGACTAGCGGGGCTCCGCAAGAGACCCAGTACTTC CASSFGGTSGAPQETQYF
- TRBJ1-5 TRBV15 - TGTGCCACCAGCCCCGGCCAGGGGTATCAGCCCCAGCATTTT CATSPGQGYQPQHF
- TRBJ1-1 TRBV15 - TGTGCCACCAGCAGAGACCAGGGTCCGACCGAAGAAGCTTTCTTT CATSRDQGPTEEAFF
- TRBJ1-2 TRBV6-5 - TGTGCCAGCAGTTACTCTGCATCGGGAACGATTCCTGGCTACACCTTC CASSYSASGTIPGYTF
- TRBJ1-3 TRBV6-5 - TGTGCCAGCAGTCTGGACAGCTCTGGAAACACCATATATTTT CASSLDSSGNTIYF
- TRBJ1-1 TRBV7-2 - TGTGCCAGCAGCGAATATTCCGGGGGGACTGAAGCTTTCTTT CASSEYSGGTEAFF
- TRBJ2-2 TRBV10-1 - TGCGCCAGCAGCGAGCGGACAGCTCTTACCGGGGAGCTGTTTTTT CASSERTALTGELFF
- TRBJ2-7 TRBV10-3 TRBD1 TGTGCCATCAGCGATACCTGGACAGGGGCTGCCGAGCAGTACTTC CAISDTWTGAAEQYF
- TRBJ1-1 TRBV6-5 TRBD1 TGTGCCAGCAGTCCTACAGGGGACCCCGGCACTGAAGCTTTCTTT CASSPTGDPGTEAFF
- TRBJ2-3 TRBV6-6 TRBD1 TGTGCCAGCAGTTACGAGGACAGGGTAACAGATACGCAGTATTTT CASSYEDRVTDTQYF
- TRBJ2-1 TRBV12-5 TRBD2 TGTGCTAGTGGTTTGGGACTAGCGGGGGGAATTGAGCAGTTCTTC CASGLGLAGGIEQFF
- TRBJ2-5 TRBV7-7 - TGTGCTAGCAGCTTAGGGGCAGGGGCTGTGGAGACCCAGTACTTC CASSLGAGAVETQYF
- TRBJ1-2 TRBV2 TRBD1 TGTGCCAGCAGTGAAATTCTGGGACAGGCAAGTTATGGCTACACCTTC CASSEILGQASYGYTF
- TRBJ1-1 TRBV6-5 - TGTGCCAGCAGTTACGCCGGGGGCACTGAAGCTTTCTTT CASSYAGGTEAFF
- TRBJ1-2 TRBV7-2 TRBD1 TGTGCCAGCAGCTTATTTCCCAGGGGGAGCGTTAAATGGGCTAATGGCTACACCTTC CASSLFPRGSVKWANGYTF
- TRBJ1-1 TRBV4-2 - TGTGCCAGCAGCCAAGACAGCAGGGGCACTGAAGCTTTCTTT CASSQDSRGTEAFF
once TRBJ2-7 TRBV9 - TGTGCCAGCAGCGTGGCGGGCTCCTACGAGCAGTACTTC CASSVAGSYEQYF
- TRBJ2-5 TRBV5-1 TRBD2 TGCGCCAGCAGCTTGTCAGCCGGGGGGGGAGAGACCCAGTACTTC CASSLSAGGGETQYF
- TRBJ1-5 TRBV5-4 TRBD1 TGTGCCAGCAGCTACGACAGGGGGGAGCCCCAGCATTTT CASSYDRGEPQHF
few TRBJ1-1 TRBV6-5 - TGTGCCAGCAGTTACCATCGACAGAACACTGAAGCTTTCTTT CASSYHRQNTEAFF